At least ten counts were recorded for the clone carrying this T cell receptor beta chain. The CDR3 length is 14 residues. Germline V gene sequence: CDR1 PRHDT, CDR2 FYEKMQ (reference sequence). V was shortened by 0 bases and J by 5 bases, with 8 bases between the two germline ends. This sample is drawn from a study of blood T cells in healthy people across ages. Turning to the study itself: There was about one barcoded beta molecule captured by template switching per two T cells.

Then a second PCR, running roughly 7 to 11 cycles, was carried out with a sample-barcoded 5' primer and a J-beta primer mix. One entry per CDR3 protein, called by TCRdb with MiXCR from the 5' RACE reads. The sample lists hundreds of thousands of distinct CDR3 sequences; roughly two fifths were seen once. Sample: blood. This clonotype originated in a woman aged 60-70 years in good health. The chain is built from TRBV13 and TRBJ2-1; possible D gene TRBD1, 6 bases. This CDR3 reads CASSLGWTDNEQFF. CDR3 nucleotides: TGTGCCAGCAGCTTAGGCTGGACAGACAATGAGCAGTTCTTC.